Sequencing of this T cell receptor beta chain was carried out in a study of T-cell reconstitution after alpha-beta-depleted transplantation in children. Unique molecular identifiers were built into the TCRbeta library. TCRdb reprocessed the PCR reads with MiXCR, giving one entry per CDR3 protein. The table lists some 120,000 distinct CDR3 sequences, around a tenth of them singletons, with around 24% in the top ten. This CDR3 contains 14 residues. CDR1 SGHDT and CDR2 YYEEEE come from the germline V gene. V was cut by 3 bases and J by 3 bases, with 13 bases left in between. This clonotype was seen more than once but under ten times. Its antigen is undetermined. Regarding the study as a whole: Newly made T cells mostly supplied T-cell counts and diversity one year after transplant. Surviving thymic progenitors and recipient T cells were the source of high TCRbeta diversity at day 60 in some patients. Where alpha-beta T cells came from about two months after transplant was reportedly several hundred expanded graft clones.

The sequencing used PBMCs, mostly from graft donor cells, collected 180 days after TCRalphabeta/CD19-depleted stem cell transplant. This chain uses TRBV5-6 with TRBJ2-7; maybe TRBD2 (5 bases). The receptor comes from a girl under two years old who had a stem cell transplant for combined immunodeficiency, so the T cells may come from the graft donor. CDR3 in amino acids: CASSSDGGLYEQYF. The CDR3 DNA reads as TGTGCCAGCAGCTCGGACGGTGGACTCTACGAGCAGTACTTC.